This is a list of T cell receptor beta chains from one sample in a study of T cell changes during pregnancy in multiple sclerosis. Method: immunoSEQ multiplex PCR; TCRdb's copy keeps in-frame clones and lacks some. Found here are some 100,000 clones, 92% of them singletons; the top ten hold about 1.8%. This material consisted of peripheral blood, taken after pregnancy. These receptors were obtained from a female donor with multiple sclerosis, enrolled in a pregnancy study. The CDR3 runs from the conserved cysteine through the conserved F or W. A D gene is named only where the DNA matches it firmly. Clone size is given for some rows only: seen once, a few or many times, or a class if the clone is expanded.

D,size,J,V,DNA,CDR3
TRBD2,-,TRBJ2-7,TRBV14,TGTGCCAGCAGCCAAGGAAGCGGGGCCACCTACGAGCAGTACTTC,CASSQGSGATYEQYF
-,-,TRBJ2-3,TRBV5-1,TGCGCCAGCAGCTTGGGAGAACGAATCAACACAGATACGCAGTATTTT,CASSLGERINTDTQYF
TRBD1,-,TRBJ1-4,TRBV10-3,TGTGCCATCAGACCGGGGACAGCAACTAATGAAAAACTGTTTTTT,CAIRPGTATNEKLFF
TRBD1,-,TRBJ2-3,TRBV29-1,TGCAGCGTTGACGGAGGACAGGGGGACACAGATACGCAGTATTTT,CSVDGGQGDTDTQYF
TRBD1,-,TRBJ2-7,TRBV27,TGTGCCAGCAGTTTACGCACGGGACAGGGGGCCGAGCAGTACTTC,CASSLRTGQGAEQYF
-,once,TRBJ2-1,TRBV19,TGTGCCAGTAGTATTAGGGGGAAAGACTCCTACAATGAGCAGTTCTTC,CASSIRGKDSYNEQFF
-,-,TRBJ2-7,TRBV11-3,TGTGCCAGCAGCCACGGAGGTTCTGGCGAGCAGTACTTC,CASSHGGSGEQYF
TRBD2,few,TRBJ2-1,TRBV7-9,TGTGCCAGCAGTTCTACTGAGGCGGGAGTGAATGAGCAGTTCTTC,CASSSTEAGVNEQFF
-,-,TRBJ2-7,TRBV27,TGTGCCAGCAGCCCCGGGACTTTCGCCTACGAGCAGTACTTC,CASSPGTFAYEQYF
TRBD1,-,TRBJ1-5,TRBV6-1,TGTGCCAGCAGTGAATTAAGGGGGCCGAGCAATCAGCCCCAGCATTTT,CASSELRGPSNQPQHF
-,-,TRBJ1-1,TRBV14,TGTGTCAGCAGCCAACAGGAGGACACTGAAGCTTTCTTT,CVSSQQEDTEAFF
-,-,TRBJ2-1,TRBV2,TGTGCCAGCAGTGTTCTAGCGCGGGTTGGTGAGCAGTTCTTC,CASSVLARVGEQFF
-,-,TRBJ2-1,TRBV27,TGTGCCAGCAGTGCCGTCCTATTAGCCTCCTACAATGAGCAGTTCTTC,CASSAVLLASYNEQFF
-,-,TRBJ2-1,TRBV28,TGTGCCAGAAGGACGGGACTGCAAAGGAATGAGCAGTTCTTC,CARRTGLQRNEQFF
-,-,TRBJ2-2,TRBV5-1,TGCGCCAGCAGCTTGTCTCCGGGGATCACCGGGGAGCTGTTTTTT,CASSLSPGITGELFF
-,-,TRBJ1-1,TRBV4-3,TGCGCCAGCAGCCAAGGAGGCTACGGTGAAGCTTTCTTT,CASSQGGYGEAFF
-,-,TRBJ1-6,TRBV10-1,TGCGCCAGCAGTGAGTCAGGGGTAAGGTCACCCCTCCACTTT,CASSESGVRSPLHF
-,-,TRBJ2-5,TRBV19,TGTGCCAGTAGTATAGACCAGGCCCCAGAGACCCAGTACTTC,CASSIDQAPETQYF
TRBD2,once,TRBJ2-5,TRBV5-6,TGTGCCAGCAGCCGGGAGGGCAGGGAGGGGGAGGAGACCCAGTACTTC,CASSREGREGEETQYF
-,-,TRBJ2-1,TRBV13,TGTGCCAGCAGCTTAGATCCCGTGCAGTTCTTC,CASSLDPVQFF
TRBD2,once,TRBJ2-7,TRBV19,TGTGCCAGTAGTGCTGGACTAGCGGGAGCGGGCGAGCAGTACTTC,CASSAGLAGAGEQYF
TRBD1,-,TRBJ2-1,TRBV6-6,TGTGCCAGCAGTTACAGACAGGGGGTCGGCAATGAGCAGTTCTTC,CASSYRQGVGNEQFF
-,-,TRBJ1-2,TRBV11-2,TGTGCCAGCAGCTTAGTAATGGGGGCAAATGGCTACACCTTC,CASSLVMGANGYTF
TRBD2,once,TRBJ2-1,TRBV6-4,TGTGCCAGCAGTCTAGAGGGGCTAGCGGGGGCGAGTTCCTATAATGAGCAGTTCTTC,CASSLEGLAGASSYNEQFF
TRBD2,once,TRBJ2-2,TRBV7-9,TGTGCCAGCAGCCCGTGGGCGGGAGAAGGGGAGCTGTTTTTT,CASSPWAGEGELFF
TRBD2,-,TRBJ2-4,TRBV29-1,TGCAGCGTGGGGAGGAGCGGGGGGGCGGGCATTCAGTACTTC,CSVGRSGGAGIQYF
-,-,TRBJ2-7,TRBV27,TGTGCCAGCAGTTTACCCCCGGGGGCGGGAGTAGCCGAGCAGTACTTC,CASSLPPGAGVAEQYF
TRBD1,-,TRBJ2-7,TRBV5-1,TGCGCCAGCAGCTGGGACAGCGGAAACTACTACGAGCAGTACTTC,CASSWDSGNYYEQYF
-,-,TRBJ2-6,TRBV18,TGTGCCAGCTCAGACCTAGCTCACTCTGGGGCCAACGTCCTGACTTTC,CASSDLAHSGANVLTF
-,once,TRBJ2-2,TRBV6-4,TGTGCCAGCAGTCCCAGGGAGGCCGGGGAGCTGTTTTTT,CASSPREAGELFF
TRBD2,-,TRBJ2-2,TRBV7-9,TGTGCCAGCAGCATAAGACTAGCGGGGCAGAACACCGGGGAGCTGTTTTTT,CASSIRLAGQNTGELFF
TRBD1,-,TRBJ1-1,TRBV10-3,TGTGCCATCAGTGAACGACAGGGGGACACTGAAGCTTTCTTT,CAISERQGDTEAFF
TRBD2,-,TRBJ2-7,TRBV5-1,TGCGCCAGCAGCAGGGGCGGGGGGCCCTCCTACGAGCAGTACTTC,CASSRGGGPSYEQYF
-,-,TRBJ2-3,TRBV29-1,TGCAGCGGCTCCCGGGAGCTTGGCACAGATACGCAGTATTTT,CSGSRELGTDTQYF
-,-,TRBJ2-6,TRBV6-5,TGTGCCAGCAGTTCCCCCGCCGAGAGGGGGGCCAACGTCCTGACTTTC,CASSSPAERGANVLTF
-,once,TRBJ2-1,TRBV5-4,TGTGCCAGCAGCACAAAGGCGGGAATTGGGTCCTACAATGAGCAGTTCTTC,CASSTKAGIGSYNEQFF
-,-,TRBJ2-7,TRBV29-1,TGCAGCGTTGTTTCCCCAGACTACGAGCAGTACTTC,CSVVSPDYEQYF
-,-,TRBJ2-1,TRBV7-2,TGTGCCAGCAGCTTAAGGGGGAATGAGCAGTTCTTC,CASSLRGNEQFF
TRBD2,-,TRBJ2-5,TRBV5-4,TGTGCCAGCAGCTCGCCACCAGGACTAGCGGGACCCCAAGAGACCCAGTACTTC,CASSSPPGLAGPQETQYF
-,-,TRBJ1-4,TRBV28,TGTGCCAGCAGTTTAGTATCCTCCTATGAAAAACTGTTTTTT,CASSLVSSYEKLFF
-,-,TRBJ1-1,TRBV29-1,TGCAGCGTTGAGGGGGCGAACACTGAAGCTTTCTTT,CSVEGANTEAFF
TRBD2,-,TRBJ2-5,TRBV5-1,TGCGCCAGCAGCTTGGGGTTAGCGGGGGCTAGGGCCTTCGCAGAGACCCAGTACTTC,CASSLGLAGARAFAETQYF
-,-,TRBJ1-1,TRBV7-2,TGTGCCAGCAGCCCCCGGTCAGGGTCTGAAGCTTTCTTT,CASSPRSGSEAFF
-,-,TRBJ1-1,TRBV28,TGTGCCAGCAGACCGACAGGATATGAAGCTTTCTTT,CASRPTGYEAFF
-,medium-sized,TRBJ1-1,TRBV5-1,TGCGCCAGCAGCCGAACAGGCACTGAAGCTTTCTTT,CASSRTGTEAFF
-,-,TRBJ1-2,TRBV4-1,TGCGCCAGCAGCCAAGAACCAGGCTACGGAGGCTACACCTTC,CASSQEPGYGGYTF
-,-,TRBJ1-2,TRBV7-2,TGTGCCAGCAGTGGAGGGCTGTTCTATGGCTACACCTTC,CASSGGLFYGYTF
-,-,TRBJ2-7,TRBV5-1,TGCGCCAGCAGCCCTCCAAGCGGGGAGCAGTACTTC,CASSPPSGEQYF
TRBD2,-,TRBJ2-1,TRBV6-1,TGTGCCAGCAGTCTTAGGACTAGCGGGAGTGTCGGGCAGTTCTTC,CASSLRTSGSVGQFF
-,-,TRBJ1-2,TRBV27,TGTGCCAGCCGGACAGACACATCTAACTATGGCTACACCTTC,CASRTDTSNYGYTF
-,-,TRBJ1-1,TRBV5-1,TGCGCCAGCAGCTTGGTTCGGGTTGACACTGAAGCTTTCTTT,CASSLVRVDTEAFF
-,-,TRBJ1-6,TRBV27,TGTGCCAGCGGCCGCCCTGAGGCCCTCCACTTT,CASGRPEALHF
-,once,TRBJ2-5,TRBV28,TGTGCCAGCAGCGGACACGTACAGTACTTC,CASSGHVQYF
TRBD2,-,TRBJ2-1,TRBV5-1,TGCGCCAGCAGCCCCTGGACTAGCGGGAGAGCGTATGAGCAGTTCTTC,CASSPWTSGRAYEQFF
-,-,TRBJ1-2,TRBV19,TGTGCCAGTAGTATGACACTCAGCTATGGCTACACCTTC,CASSMTLSYGYTF
TRBD2,-,TRBJ2-3,TRBV18,TGTGCCAGCTCATCAATGAATAGCGGGGAACCAGATACGCAGTATTTT,CASSSMNSGEPDTQYF
-,-,TRBJ1-1,TRBV29-1,TGCAGCGTTGTAAACAGGGCGATTGAAGCTTTCTTT,CSVVNRAIEAFF
-,-,TRBJ1-6,TRBV11-2,TGTGCCAGCAGCGGGGGCCAGATTAATTCACCCCTCCACTTT,CASSGGQINSPLHF
-,-,TRBJ2-7,TRBV5-4,TGTGCCAGCAGCTTGGACATGACAGAGCAGTACTTC,CASSLDMTEQYF
TRBD1,-,TRBJ2-7,TRBV15,TGTGCCACCAGCAGAGATGTAGGGGGCAGCTACGAGCAGTACTTC,CATSRDVGGSYEQYF